The clone carrying this T cell receptor beta chain was seen repeatedly, ten times or more. Its antigen is undetermined. The data are from a study of CD8 T cells in ankylosing spondylitis. General study points: Relatively scarce in peripheral blood, disease-linked clones were CD8+.

With molecular barcodes, quantitative 5'-RACE was used to make the TCR beta libraries. In TCRdb, the 5' RACE reads were re-called with MiXCR into one record per CDR3 protein. The sample records approximately 150,000 distinct CDR3 sequences, 25% to 35% being singletons. V was cut by 6 bases and J by 5 bases, with 10 bases left in between. The CDR3 loop spans 12 amino acids. The sequence derives from a male donor with ankylosing spondylitis. The rearrangement uses TRBV12-3 or TRBV12-4 and TRBJ2-5; D is unclear. The specimen was synovial fluid, either unsorted or a sorted T cell fraction (not recorded which). CDR3 coding DNA: TGTGCCAGCAGCCCAACCGGGGAGACCCAGTACTTC. It codes for CASSPTGETQYF.